One and the same sample provided the 27 T cell receptor beta chains below, sequenced in a study of blood T cells in healthy people across ages. Through a sample-barcoded 5' primer and a J-beta primer mix, a second PCR was run for about 7 to 12 cycles. Each CDR3 protein is one row after TCRdb ran MiXCR on the 5' RACE reads. Among about 1,500,000 distinct CDR3 sequences listed, under 30% were seen once. The sequenced sample consisted of blood. These TCRs come from a woman aged 25 to 39 in good health.

There are a few counts of this clonotype. The CDR3 sequence: CASSPIGQGHYGYTF. In nucleotides, the CDR3 is TGTGCCAGCAGCCCCATTGGGCAGGGGCACTATGGCTACACCTTC. This chain uses TRBV5-5 with TRBJ1-2, with a tentative D call TRBD1 (6 bases). The germline CDR1 and CDR2 sequences are SGHKS and YYEKEE (reference sequence). There are 15 residues in the CDR3. V lost 4 bases and J 3 bases, leaving 16 bases between the germline ends.

The sample holds many counts of this clonotype. The chain joins TRBV29-1 to TRBJ2-3; D may correspond to TRBD1 or TRBD2 (6 bases each). Trimming cost V 1 base and J 3 bases, with 14 bases left between them. This CDR3 spans 15 amino acids. Germline V gene lookup returns CDR1 SQVTM and CDR2 ANQGSEA. The CDR3 DNA follows: TGCAGCGTTGAAGGGGGGGCTCCACGAACAGATACGCAGTATTTT. It is translated as CSVEGGAPRTDTQYF.

The chain joins TRBV7-2 to TRBJ2-5; 7 positions agree with TRBD2. The J call is uncertain, as TRBJ2-7 better fits the DNA end. Looked up from germline, CDR1 is SGHTA and CDR2 is FQGNSA. This CDR3 spans 15 amino acids. The CDR3 reads CASSPGGGNLYEQYF. DNA for the CDR3: TGTGCCAGCAGCCCGGGGGGAGGGAACCTCTACGAGCAGTACTTC.

The V and J genes are TRBV7-8 and TRBJ1-5; D call uncertain. The CDR3 has 15 amino acids. V lost 5 bases to trimming and J lost 8 bases, with 19 bases between them. CDR1 and CDR2 from the germline V gene are SGHVS and FQNEAQ. The CDR3 coding sequence is TGTGCCAGCAGCGCCCGGGCGGGGATTGAGGAGCCCCAGCATTTT. Protein: CASSARAGIEEPQHF.

About this clonotype itself: A read error may produce the germline difference seen at one junction end. The rearrangement uses TRBV5-1 and TRBJ2-1; D not certain. This CDR3 region has 16 residues. Germline CDR1 is SGHRS and CDR2 is YFSETQ. The CDR3 spells CASSFRTRISYNEQFF. The CDR3 DNA reads as TGCGCCAGCAGCTTCCGTACCAGGATCTCCTACAACGAGCAGTTCTTC.

The chain uses TRBV27 and TRBJ2-7; 9 bases are shared with TRBD2. The germline V gene has CDR1 MNHEY and CDR2 SMNVEV (reference sequence). The V gene end was trimmed by 4 bases and the J gene end by 5 bases; junction bases not matched to a gene: 6. The CDR3 extends over 14 amino acids. CDR3 protein: CASSSFGTSHEQYF. As DNA, the CDR3 is TGTGCCAGCAGTTCCTTCGGGACTAGCCACGAGCAGTACTTC.

This clonotype was picked up a small number of times. The rearrangement uses TRBV4-3 and TRBJ2-7; 7 nucleotides line up with TRBD2. The J call may be mistaken, given a closer DNA end match to TRBJ2-5. The CDR3 is 15 amino acids. CDR1 is LGHNA and CDR2 is YSLEER in the germline V gene. CDR3 protein: CASSQDPREGETQYF. The CDR3 nucleotides are TGCGCCAGCAGCCAAGACCCGAGGGAGGGCGAGACCCAGTACTTC.

This clonotype was recorded a few times. The genes are TRBV28 and TRBJ2-1, with D hard to call. Germline CDR1 and CDR2: MDHEN and SYDVKM. V was clipped by 7 bases and J by 0 bases, with 10 bases between them. This CDR3 has 14 residues. The CDR3 nucleotides read TGTGCCAGCACTGTGGCGGACTCCTACAATGAGCAGTTCTTC. This gives the protein CASTVADSYNEQFF.

This clonotype occurred a few times. V gene TRBV20-1 combines with J gene TRBJ2-1, with a tentative D call TRBD2 (7 bases). Trimming cost V 1 base and J 6 bases, with 16 bases left between them. The germline gives CDR1 DFQATT, CDR2 SNEGSKA (reference sequence). This CDR3 has 15 residues. In nucleotides, the CDR3 is TGCAGTGCTAGAGCTCCCCGGGGGGCTTTCAATGAGCAGTTCTTC. Protein sequence: CSARAPRGAFNEQFF.

This clonotype came up a few times. CDR3 sequence: CASTHGGVTDTQYF. The CDR3 DNA reads TGTGCCAGCACCCACGGGGGAGTAACAGATACGCAGTATTTT. The chain employs TRBV28 and TRBJ2-3, with D possibly TRBD2 on 6 matching bases. From germline, CDR1 is MDHEN and CDR2 SYDVKM. The CDR3 has 14 residues. The V and J ends lost 7 bases and 3 bases respectively, with 14 bases between them.

The CDR3 nucleotides read TGTGCCAGCAGCCAAGATCTAACAGGGGTAGGTCAGCCCCAGCATTTT. Translated: CASSQDLTGVGQPQHF. The rearrangement uses TRBV3-1 and TRBJ1-5; 7 nucleotides match TRBD1. V was clipped by 0 bases and J by 6 bases; unmatched bases: 8. CDR3 length: 16 residues. The V gene's germline CDR1 is LGHDT and CDR2 YNNKEL (reference sequence).

This clonotype was counted a few times. V usage is TRBV6-6 and J usage is TRBJ1-1; the D is unclear. V lost 1 base and J 1 base, leaving 7 bases between the germline ends. There are 14 residues in the CDR3. In germline, CDR1 is MNHNY, CDR2 SVGAGI (reference sequence). The CDR3 is CASSYLNGNTEAFF. In DNA, the CDR3 is TGTGCCAGCAGTTACTTAAATGGGAACACTGAAGCTTTCTTT.

Concerning this clonotype: The junction does not match germline at one end; this may be a read error. The rearrangement links TRBV12-3 or TRBV12-4 to TRBJ2-3; TRBD2 might be the D (5 bases). The CDR3 contains 16 residues. Here the CDR3 DNA reads TGTGCCAGCACCCTACTATTATCCCCTAGCACAGATGCGCAGTATTTT. Its protein product is CASTLLLSPSTDAQYF.

This clonotype was recorded many times. The V gene is TRBV7-2, the J gene TRBJ2-7; 9 bases are a match to TRBD1. The CDR3 is 15 amino acids. Trimming cost V 5 bases and J 3 bases; bases outside gene matches: 8. The germline V gene encodes CDR1 SGHTA and CDR2 FQGNSA. CDR3: CASSRQGGDYYEQYF. The CDR3 DNA is TGTGCCAGCAGCCGACAGGGGGGGGACTACTACGAGCAGTACTTC.

This clonotype was observed once. V is TRBV29-1 and J is TRBJ2-1; 10 bases are a match to TRBD2. CDR3 length equals 15 residues. Unmatched junction bases numbered 11, after V lost 7 bases and J lost 5 bases. CDR1 and CDR2 (germline): SQVTM, ANQGSEA. As DNA, the CDR3 is TGCAGCGCCTTGGGACTAGCGCGGGGAGACAATGAGCAGTTCTTC. The encoded protein is CSALGLARGDNEQFF.

The CDR3 loop is CATRSRGYGTEAFF. CDR3 nucleotide sequence: TGTGCCACCAGGAGCAGGGGTTATGGCACTGAAGCTTTCTTT. V gene TRBV15 combines with J gene TRBJ1-1, with a weak D call TRBD1 (6 bases). The length of the CDR3 is 14 residues. Germline V gives CDR1 LNHNV, CDR2 YYDKDF (reference sequence). Between the trimmed V and J ends, which lost 6 bases and 4 bases, there was a span of 15 bases.

The rearrangement joins TRBV20-1 to TRBJ2-4; D is undetermined. Trimming cost V 2 bases and J 9 bases, with 26 bases left between them. This CDR3 is built from 17 residues. The germline V gene encodes CDR1 DFQATT and CDR2 SNEGSKA (reference sequence). The CDR3 coding sequence is TGCAGTGCTAGAAAATTTGCGGCCCGTTATGTCGAAAGCATTCAGTACTTC. This translates into CSARKFAARYVESIQYF.

This clonotype was detected ten times or more. In DNA, the CDR3 is TGCAGCGTAGGGACTAGCCGCTACTACGAGCAGTACTTC. This codes for CSVGTSRYYEQYF. The chain uses TRBV29-1 and TRBJ2-7, with 9 nucleotides matching TRBD2. V dropped 6 bases and J dropped 3; count of bases not matched to a gene: 6. The germline V gene has CDR1 SQVTM and CDR2 ANQGSEA. The CDR3 spans 13 residues.

This clonotype turned up a few times. The chain recombines TRBV4-1 with TRBJ2-3, with 9 bases aligning to TRBD1. The germline CDR1 and CDR2 sequences are MGHRA and YSYEKL. V shed 1 base and J 0 bases; nucleotides not matched to a gene: 5. This CDR3 is built from 17 residues. CDR3: CASSQVGDRVSTDTQYF. CDR3 bases: TGCGCCAGCAGCCAAGTGGGGGACAGGGTAAGCACAGATACGCAGTATTTT.

This clonotype was observed once. The chain uses TRBV6-6 and TRBJ2-5; TRBD2 matches at 11 bases. The CDR3 is 17 amino acids. The germline V gene encodes CDR1 MNHNY and CDR2 SVGAGI (reference sequence). J lost 5 bases, V lost 0 bases, and 8 bases had no gene match. CDR3 nucleotide sequence: TGTGCCAGCAGTTACTCTAGCGGGGGGGCGGGGTCGGAGACCCAGTACTTC. Amino acids: CASSYSSGGAGSETQYF.

This clonotype was picked up one time. A much larger clonotype is one base distant, so this may be a read error. The chain is built from TRBV29-1 and TRBJ2-1; maybe TRBD1 (6 bases). Germline assignment: CDR1 SQVTM and CDR2 ANQGSEA. This CDR3 spans 14 amino acids. The ends were cut back, 8 bases at V and 7 bases at J, with 21 bases in the middle. The CDR3 nucleotides are TGCAGCTTAACCGGGACAAGGCGCCGGAATGAGCAGTTCTTC. Its translation: CSLTGTRRRNEQFF.

This clonotype showed up just a few times. The CDR3 is CSASYSGQVGEQFF. The CDR3 region has the DNA TGCAGTGCTAGTTATAGCGGGCAAGTTGGTGAGCAGTTCTTC. This chain connects TRBV20-1 to TRBJ2-1, with 7 nucleotides matching TRBD2. The CDR3 is made up of 14 amino acids. Per germline, CDR1 DFQATT and CDR2 SNEGSKA (reference sequence). V trimming: 3 bases; J trimming: 9 bases; junction bases outside the gene matches: 11.

Regarding this clonotype: This could be a read error, since a much larger clone is one nucleotide away. The conserved phenylalanine or tryptophan is not found at the CDR3 terminus, so this likely reflects a read error. The rearrangement links TRBV5-1 to TRBJ2-6; D may be TRBD1 or TRBD2 (5 bases each). The CDR3 extends over 17 amino acids. The V end lost 1 base, the J end lost 0 bases, and 11 bases lay between the germline ends. Germline V gene sequence: CDR1 SGHRS, CDR2 YFSETQ. Here the CDR3 DNA reads TGCGCCAGCAGCTTGCCGGGGACCAGCTCTGGGGCCAACGTCCTGACTCTC. Translation: CASSLPGTSSGANVLTL.

The chain combines TRBV7-6 with TRBJ2-3; unclear D gene. Trimming removed 5 bases from V and 5 bases from J, with 11 bases in between. Germline V CDR1 and CDR2: SGHVS, FNYEAQ. There are 13 residues in the CDR3. CDR3 in DNA: TGTGCCAGCAGCGGAATTGGTGGAGATACGCAGTATTTT. Its translation is CASSGIGGDTQYF.

This clonotype appeared many times. V is TRBV20-1 and J is TRBJ2-7; D unresolved. The CDR3 loop spans 13 amino acids. From germline, CDR1 is DFQATT and CDR2 SNEGSKA (reference sequence). The V end lost 0 bases, the J end lost 4 bases, and 10 bases lay between the germline ends. The CDR3 DNA reads TGCAGTGCTAGAGATCCCGACACATACGAGCAGTACTTC. Its protein is CSARDPDTYEQYF.

Worth noting for this clonotype: With a much larger clone just one base away, this may be a read error. V and J are TRBV7-9 and TRBJ1-5; TRBD1 agrees at 9 bases. The CDR3 is made up of 16 amino acids. CDR1 and CDR2 from the germline V gene are SEHNR and FQNEAQ (reference sequence). Here the CDR3 reads CVSSRKGTGRNQPQHF. The CDR3 region has the DNA TGTGTCAGCAGCCGGAAGGGGACAGGGAGGAATCAGCCCCAGCATTTT.

The genes are TRBV30 and TRBJ2-5; no clear D gene. The CDR3 loop spans 11 amino acids. Per germline, CDR1 GTSNPN and CDR2 SVGIG (reference sequence). The germline V and J ends were trimmed by 7 bases and 5 bases, with 11 bases remaining between them. The CDR3 DNA reads TGTGCCTCGCTCGACACGGAGACCCAGTACTTC. The encoded protein is CASLDTETQYF. Full variable domain (remainder filled in from reference TRBV30 and TRBJ2-5): SQTIHQWPATLVQPVGSPLSLECTVEGTSNPNLYWYRQAAGRGLQLLFYSVGIGQISSEVPQNLSASRPQDRQFILSSKKLLLSDSGFYLCASLDTETQYFGPGTRLLVL.